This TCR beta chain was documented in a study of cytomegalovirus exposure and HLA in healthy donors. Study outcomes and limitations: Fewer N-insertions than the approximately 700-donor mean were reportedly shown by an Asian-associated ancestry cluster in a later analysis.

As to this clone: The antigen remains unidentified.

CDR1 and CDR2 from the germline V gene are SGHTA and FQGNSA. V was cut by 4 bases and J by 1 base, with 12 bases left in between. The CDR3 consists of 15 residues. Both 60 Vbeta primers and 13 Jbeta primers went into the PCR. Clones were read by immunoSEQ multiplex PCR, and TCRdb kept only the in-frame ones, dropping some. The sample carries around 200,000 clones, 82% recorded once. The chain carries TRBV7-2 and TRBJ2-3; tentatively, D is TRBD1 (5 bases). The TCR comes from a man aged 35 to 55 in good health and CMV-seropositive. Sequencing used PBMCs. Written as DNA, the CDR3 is TGTGCCAGCAGCTATATCCTAGGGGGCACAGATACGCAGTATTTT. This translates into CASSYILGGTDTQYF. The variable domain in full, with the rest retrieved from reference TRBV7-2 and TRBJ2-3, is GAGVSQSPSNKVTEKGKDVELRCDPISGHTALYWYRQSLGQGLEFLIYFQGNSAPDKSGLPSDRFSAERTGGSVSTLTIQRTQQEDSAVYLCASSYILGGTDTQYFGPGTRLTVL.